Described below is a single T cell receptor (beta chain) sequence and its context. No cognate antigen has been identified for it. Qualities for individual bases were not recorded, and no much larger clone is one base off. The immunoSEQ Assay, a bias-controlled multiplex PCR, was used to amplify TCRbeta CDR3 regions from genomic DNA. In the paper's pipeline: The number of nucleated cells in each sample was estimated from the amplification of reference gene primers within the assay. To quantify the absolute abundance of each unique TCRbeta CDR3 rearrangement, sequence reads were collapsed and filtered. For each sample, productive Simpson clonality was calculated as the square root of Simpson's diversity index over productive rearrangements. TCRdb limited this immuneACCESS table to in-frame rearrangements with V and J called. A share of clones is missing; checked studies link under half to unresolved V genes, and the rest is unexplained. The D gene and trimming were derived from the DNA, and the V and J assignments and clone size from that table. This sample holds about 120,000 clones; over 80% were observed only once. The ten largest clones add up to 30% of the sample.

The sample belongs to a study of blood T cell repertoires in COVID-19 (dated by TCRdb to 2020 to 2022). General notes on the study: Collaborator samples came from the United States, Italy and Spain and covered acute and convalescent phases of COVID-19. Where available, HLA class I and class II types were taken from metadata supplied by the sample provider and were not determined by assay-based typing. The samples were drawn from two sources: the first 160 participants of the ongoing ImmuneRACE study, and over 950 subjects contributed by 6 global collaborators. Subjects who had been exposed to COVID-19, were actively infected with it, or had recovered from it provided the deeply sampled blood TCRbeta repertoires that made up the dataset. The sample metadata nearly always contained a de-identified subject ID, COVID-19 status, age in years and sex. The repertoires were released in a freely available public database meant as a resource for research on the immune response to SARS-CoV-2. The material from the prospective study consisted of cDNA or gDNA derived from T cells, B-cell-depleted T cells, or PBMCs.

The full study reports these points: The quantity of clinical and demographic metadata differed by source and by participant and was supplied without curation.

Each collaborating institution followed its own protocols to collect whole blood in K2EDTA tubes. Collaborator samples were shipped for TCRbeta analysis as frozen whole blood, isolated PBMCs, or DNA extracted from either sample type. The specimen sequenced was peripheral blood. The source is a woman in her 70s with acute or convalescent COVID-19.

CDR3 sequence: CASSAGTGDEKLFF. The bases read TGTGCCAGCAGCGCCGGGACAGGGGACGAAAAACTGTTTTTT. The chain is assembled from TRBV6-5 and TRBJ1-4; 10 middle bases align to TRBD1. The germline V gene gives CDR1 as MNHEY and CDR2 as SVGAGI. Trimmed from V: 6 bases; trimmed from J: 8 bases; junction bases lacking a gene match: 6. From the cysteine up to the phenylalanine, the CDR3 has a length of 14 residues. CDR3 DNA only is kept here, 42 bases in frame from base 1.